This T cell receptor beta chain came from a study of cytomegalovirus exposure and HLA in healthy donors. Germline CDR1 and CDR2: SNHLY and FYNNEI. The CDR3 covers 14 residues. Trimming took 6 bases from V and 7 from J; bases not matched to a gene: 6. This PCR relied on a set of 60 Vbeta primers and 13 Jbeta primers. Method: immunoSEQ multiplex PCR; TCRdb's copy keeps in-frame clones and lacks some. The repertoire holds 100,000 to 120,000 clones, 83% seen once, with under 6.5% in the top ten. This TCR derives from a man aged 18-30 years in good health and CMV-seronegative. Sequencing used PBMCs. This chain uses TRBV2 with TRBJ1-4, with 9 bases identical to TRBD1. CDR3 coding DNA: TGTGCCAGCAGGGACAGGGGAGAGGGTGAAAAACTGTTTTTT. Residues: CASRDRGEGEKLFF.